Sequencing of this T cell receptor beta chain was carried out in a study of beta chain features in type 1 diabetes. Whole-study results and caveats: Type 1 diabetes patients showed a moderate but significant shortening of TCRB CDR3s in all four CD4+ subsets.

The study reverse transcribed the entire isolated RNA, so it sequenced expressed TCRB transcripts. Profiling relied on immunoSEQ multiplex PCR, and the TCRdb table lists in-frame clones only, not all of them. Altogether about 340,000 clones are present, 9.3% being singletons, with the ten largest covering approximately 1%. This clone was observed a few times. The antigen remains unidentified. The sequence was collected from a man aged 30 to 45 with type 1 diabetes. The sequenced material came from central memory CD4+ T cells from blood.

CDR3 amino acids: CASSLTDRVNEQFF. The CDR3, as DNA: TGTGCCAGCAGCTTAACGGACAGGGTCAATGAGCAGTTCTTC. The chain joins TRBV7-9 to TRBJ2-1; 8 bases match TRBD1. Germline V gene sequence: CDR1 SEHNR, CDR2 FQNEAQ (reference sequence). This CDR3 is 14 amino acids long. J gave up 6 bases and V 2 bases, and 3 bases lay outside the gene matches.